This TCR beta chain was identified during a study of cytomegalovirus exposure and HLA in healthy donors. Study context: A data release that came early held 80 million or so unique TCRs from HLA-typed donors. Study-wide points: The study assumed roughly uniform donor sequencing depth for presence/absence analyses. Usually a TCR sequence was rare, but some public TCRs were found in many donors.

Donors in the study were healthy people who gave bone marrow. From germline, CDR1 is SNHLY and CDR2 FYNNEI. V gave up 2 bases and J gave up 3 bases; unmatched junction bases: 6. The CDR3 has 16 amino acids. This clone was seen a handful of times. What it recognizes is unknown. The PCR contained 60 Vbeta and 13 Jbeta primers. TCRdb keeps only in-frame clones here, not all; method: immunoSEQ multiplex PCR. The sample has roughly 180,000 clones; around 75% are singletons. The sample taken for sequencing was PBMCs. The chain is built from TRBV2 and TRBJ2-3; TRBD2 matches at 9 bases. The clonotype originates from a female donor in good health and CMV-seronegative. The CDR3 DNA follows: TGTGCCAGCAGTGAACTGGCGGGGGGGCCGACAGATACGCAGTATTTT. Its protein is CASSELAGGPTDTQYF.